The next 2 T cell receptor beta chains were all read from a single sample in a study of radiotherapy plus CTLA-4 blockade in lung cancer listed by TCRdb under 2018. Library method: the immunoSEQ multiplex PCR assay. TCRdb holds this immuneACCESS table with in-frame rearrangements only. Some clones are missing; in checked studies, unresolved V genes explain under half, and the rest has no known cause. For this sample the table gives 85,000 to 120,000 clones, of which about 83% were detected only once. Over 2% of the sample belongs to the ten largest clones. This specimen was peripheral blood, taken from a patient treated with radiotherapy plus ipilimumab. These receptors originate from a human donor with non-small cell lung cancer that progressed on radiotherapy plus ipilimumab. Some clones in this sample may be carry-over from other donors' samples.

This chain connects TRBV2 to TRBJ2-7; 9 positions agree with TRBD2. Germline trimming cut 4 bases from V and 2 bases from J; bases unmatched to any gene: 6. The CDR3 sequence is 15 residues long. Looked up from germline, CDR1 is SNHLY and CDR2 is FYNNEI. The CDR3 protein is CASSVRAGGTYEQYF. For the CDR3, the DNA is TGTGCCAGCAGTGTACGGGCGGGGGGGACCTACGAGCAGTACTTC. The full variable domain, rest sourced from reference TRBV2 and TRBJ2-7, is EPEVTQTPSHQVTQMGQEVILRCVPISNHLYFYWYRQILGQKVEFLVSFYNNEISEKSEIFDDQFSVERPDGSNFTLKIRSTKLEDSAMYFCASSVRAGGTYEQYFGPGTRLTVT.

The chain uses TRBV5-4 and TRBJ2-2; the D gene is possibly TRBD2 (6 bases). V lost 7 bases, J lost 4 bases, and 17 bases lay in between. The CDR3 has 15 residues. Germline V gene lookup returns CDR1 SGHNT and CDR2 YYREEE (reference sequence). CDR3 DNA: TGTGCCAGCCGCCTCAGGGAGGAAGGCACCGGGGAGCTGTTTTTT. The encoded protein is CASRLREEGTGELFF. The complete variable domain, with remaining parts taken from reference TRBV5-4 and TRBJ2-2, reads ETGVTQSPTHLIKTRGQQVTLRCSSQSGHNTVSWYQQALGQGPQFIFQYYREEENGRGNFPPRFSGLQFPNYSSELNVNALELDDSALYLCASRLREEGTGELFFGEGSRLTVL.